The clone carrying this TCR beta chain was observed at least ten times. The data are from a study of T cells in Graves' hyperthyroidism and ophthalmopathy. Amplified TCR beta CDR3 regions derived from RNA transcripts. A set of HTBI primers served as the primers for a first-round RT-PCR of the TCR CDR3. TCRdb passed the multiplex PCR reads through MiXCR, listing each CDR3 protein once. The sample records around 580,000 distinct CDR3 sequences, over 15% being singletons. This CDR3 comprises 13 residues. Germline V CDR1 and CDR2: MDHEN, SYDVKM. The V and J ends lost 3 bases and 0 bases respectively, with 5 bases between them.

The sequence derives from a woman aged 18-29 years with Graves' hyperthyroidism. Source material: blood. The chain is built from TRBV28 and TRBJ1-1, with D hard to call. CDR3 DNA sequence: TGTGCCAGCAGTTTTTCGATGAACACTGAAGCTTTCTTT. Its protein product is CASSFSMNTEAFF.